Detailed here is one T cell receptor beta chain. Its target is unknown. The donors were in the roughly 130-subject validation cohort; that cohort was separate from the roughly 730-subject first cohort. The data were taken from a study of cytomegalovirus exposure and HLA in healthy donors. Whole-study results and caveats: It was reported that the classifier diagnosed cytomegalovirus status with high specificity and sensitivity in both the original and validation cohorts. Rarity marked most TCR sequences, yet some public TCRs occurred in many donors. First-cohort TCR clusters tended to co-occur in the approximately 120 validation repertoires, a later analysis found.

Profiling relied on immunoSEQ multiplex PCR, and the TCRdb table lists in-frame clones only, not all of them. The data contain tens of thousands of clones, approximately 97% of them singletons. The V gene's germline CDR1 is MNHEY and CDR2 SMNVEV (reference sequence). The CDR3 has 14 amino acids. V was pared by 7 bases and J by 1 base, with 4 bases of the junction left unmatched. This TCR was recovered from a man younger than 45 in good health and CMV-seropositive. Sequencing was carried out using PBMCs. The chain couples TRBV27 to TRBJ2-1, with 7 positions matching TRBD2. CDR3 loop: CASTTSASYNEQFF. The DNA of the CDR3 is TGTGCCAGCACCACTAGCGCATCCTACAATGAGCAGTTCTTC.